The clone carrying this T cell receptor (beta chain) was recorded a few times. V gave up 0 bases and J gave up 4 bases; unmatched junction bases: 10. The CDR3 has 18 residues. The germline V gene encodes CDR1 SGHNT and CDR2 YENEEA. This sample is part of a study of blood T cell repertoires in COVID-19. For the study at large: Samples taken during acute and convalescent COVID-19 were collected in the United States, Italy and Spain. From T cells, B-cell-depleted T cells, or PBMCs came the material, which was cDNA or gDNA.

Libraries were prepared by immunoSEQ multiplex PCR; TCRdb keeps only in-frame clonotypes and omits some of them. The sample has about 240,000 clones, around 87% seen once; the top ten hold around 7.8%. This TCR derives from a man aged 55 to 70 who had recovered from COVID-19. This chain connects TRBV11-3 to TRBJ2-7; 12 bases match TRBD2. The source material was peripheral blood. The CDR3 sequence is CASSLEPPSGGAGYEQYF. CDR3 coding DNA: TGTGCCAGCAGCTTAGAGCCCCCTAGCGGGGGGGCAGGGTACGAGCAGTACTTC. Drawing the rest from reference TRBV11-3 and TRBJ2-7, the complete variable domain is EAGVVQSPRYKIIEKKQPVAFWCNPISGHNTLYWYLQNLGQGPELLIRYENEEAVDDSQLPKDRFSAERLKGVDSTLKIQPAELGDSAVYLCASSLEPPSGGAGYEQYFGPGTRLTVT.